These 9 T cell receptor beta chains were all obtained from the same sample, sequenced in a study of identical twins. Using its own MiXCR run on the 5' RACE reads, TCRdb lists one record per CDR3 protein. Of about 430,000 distinct CDR3 sequences in the sample, roughly 18% were seen once. The source material was naive T cells sorted from blood. These receptor sequences come from a man in his fifties in good health.

The rearrangement uses TRBV20-1 and TRBJ1-2; D not certain. Germline V lookup: CDR1 DFQATT, CDR2 SNEGSKA (reference sequence). This CDR3 is built from 10 residues. Trimming removed 4 bases from V and 6 bases from J, with 6 bases in between. CDR3 in DNA: TGCAGTGCTAAGTTTGATGGCTACACCTTC. It codes for CSAKFDGYTF.

The CDR3 DNA is TGTGCCAGCAGACTAAATACAGGGGCGGGGGAGCAGTACTTC. Translated: CASRLNTGAGEQYF. The chain uses TRBV6-1 and TRBJ2-7; maybe TRBD1 (7 bases). Per germline, CDR1 MNHNS and CDR2 SASEGT. Between the trimmed V and J ends, which lost 6 bases and 7 bases, there was a span of 19 bases. The CDR3 length is 14 residues.

J is TRBJ2-7 and V is TRBV7-2; 9 nucleotides align to TRBD2. This CDR3 is 14 amino acids long. Losses at the gene ends were 5 bases for V and 3 bases for J; bases not matched to a gene: 5. CDR1 and CDR2 (germline): SGHTA, FQGNSA. CDR3 nucleotide sequence: TGTGCCAGCAGCACGAGCGGGAGGCTCTACGAGCAGTACTTC. Translated: CASSTSGRLYEQYF.

The chain links TRBV4-3 to TRBJ2-1; 10 nucleotides agree with TRBD2. V lost 4 bases, J lost 6 bases, and 6 bases stayed unmatched. CDR3 length equals 15 residues. The germline CDR1 and CDR2 sequences are LGHNA and YSLEER. CDR3 loop: CASSRQRGGSNEQFF. The CDR3, as DNA: TGCGCCAGCAGCCGGCAGCGGGGGGGCTCCAATGAGCAGTTCTTC.

The chain links TRBV18 to TRBJ2-6; perhaps TRBD1 as D (6 bases). Germline loops: CDR1 KGHSH, CDR2 LQKENI. V was clipped by 4 bases and J by 0 bases, with 13 bases between them. The CDR3 runs 17 residues. Here the CDR3 DNA reads TGTGCCAGCTCACAGACAGGTTCCTCCTCTGGGGCCAACGTCCTGACTTTC. It codes for CASSQTGSSSGANVLTF.

This clonotype was detected many times. The chain couples TRBV20-1 to TRBJ2-5; D might be TRBD1 (6 bases). Looked up from germline, CDR1 is DFQATT and CDR2 is SNEGSKA (reference sequence). This CDR3 is 13 amino acids long. Between the trimmed V and J ends, which lost 3 bases and 2 bases, there was a span of 10 bases. The CDR3 sequence: CSASRDIQETQYF. In DNA, the CDR3 is TGCAGTGCTAGCAGGGACATACAAGAGACCCAGTACTTC.

The V and J genes are TRBV28 and TRBJ2-3; D remains ambiguous. Germline CDR1 MDHEN, CDR2 SYDVKM. The CDR3 has 13 amino acids. V gave up 4 bases and J gave up 3 bases, with 8 bases separating them. For the CDR3, the DNA is TGTGCCAGCAGTTCGGCCGGGACAGATACGCAGTATTTT. Translated: CASSSAGTDTQYF.

This clonotype was seen ten or more times. The chain recombines TRBV28 with TRBJ2-7; D unresolved. Germline CDR1 MDHEN, CDR2 SYDVKM. CDR3 length: 12 amino acids. V lost 3 bases and J lost 4, with 7 bases in between. Written as DNA, the CDR3 is TGTGCCAGCAGTTTGAGTGGATACGAGCAGTACTTC. Translation gives CASSLSGYEQYF.

With regard to this clonotype: Since a much larger clone is just one base distant, this may be a read error. J is TRBJ2-1 and V is TRBV6-5; no clear D gene. CDR3 length equals 14 residues. Looked up from germline, CDR1 is MNHEY and CDR2 is SVGAGI. V shed 0 bases and J shed 10 bases, with 13 bases lying between them. The CDR3 DNA sequence: TGTGCCAGCAGTTACTCGAAACCTCCACGAGAGCAGTTCTTC. It translates to CASSYSKPPREQFF.